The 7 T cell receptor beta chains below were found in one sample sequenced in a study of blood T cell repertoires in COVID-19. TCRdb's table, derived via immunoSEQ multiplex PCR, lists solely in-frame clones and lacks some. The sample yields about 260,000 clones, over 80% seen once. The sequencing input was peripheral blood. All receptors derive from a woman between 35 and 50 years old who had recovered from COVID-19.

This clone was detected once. For the CDR3, the DNA is TGTGCCAGCAGGCGACTAGCGGGGGGGACCCAGTACTTC. Amino acids: CASRRLAGGTQYF. The chain carries TRBV3-1 (or the pseudogene TRBV3-2) and TRBJ2-5, with 13 bases fitting TRBD2. The CDR3 has 13 amino acids. The germline CDR1 and CDR2 sequences are LGHDT and YNNKEL (reference sequence). V trimming: 6 bases; J trimming: 7 bases; junction bases outside the gene matches: 2.

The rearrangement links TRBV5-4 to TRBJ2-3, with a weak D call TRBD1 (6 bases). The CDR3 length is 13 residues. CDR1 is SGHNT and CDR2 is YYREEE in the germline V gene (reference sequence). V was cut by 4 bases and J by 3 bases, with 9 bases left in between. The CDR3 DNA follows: TGTGCCAGCAGCCCACAGGGAACAGATACGCAGTATTTT. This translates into CASSPQGTDTQYF.

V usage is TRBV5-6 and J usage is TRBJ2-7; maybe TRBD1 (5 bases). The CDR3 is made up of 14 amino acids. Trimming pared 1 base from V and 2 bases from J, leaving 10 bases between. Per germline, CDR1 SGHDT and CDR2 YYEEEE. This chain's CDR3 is CASSLLAGPYEQYF. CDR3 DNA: TGTGCCAGCAGCTTGCTCGCAGGGCCCTACGAGCAGTACTTC.

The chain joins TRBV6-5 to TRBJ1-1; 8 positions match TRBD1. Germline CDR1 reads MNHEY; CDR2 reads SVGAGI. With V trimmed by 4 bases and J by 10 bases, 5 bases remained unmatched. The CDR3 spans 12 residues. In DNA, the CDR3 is TGTGCCAGCAGTTTGGACAGGGTTGGAGCTTTCTTT. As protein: CASSLDRVGAFF.

CDR3 region: CATSREYATNEKLFF. DNA of the CDR3: TGTGCCACCAGCCGCGAATACGCAACTAATGAAAAACTGTTTTTT. This chain joins TRBV15 and TRBJ1-4; D is unclear. With 5 bases removed from V and 0 bases from J, the gap between germline ends came to 10 bases. CDR3 length: 15 amino acids. Germline CDR1 and CDR2: LNHNV and YYDKDF (reference sequence). Using reference TRBV15 and TRBJ1-4 for the parts outside the CDR3, the full variable domain is DAMVIQNPRYQVTQFGKPVTLSCSQTLNHNVMYWYQQKSSQAPKLLFHYYDKDFNNEADTPDNFQSRRPNTSFCFLDIRSPGLGDTAMYLCATSREYATNEKLFFGSGTQLSVL.

The DNA for the CDR3 is TGCGCCAGTAGGAGCTCTGGGGCCAACGTCCTGACTTTC. Its protein is CASRSSGANVLTF. The V and J genes are TRBV5-1 and TRBJ2-6; D not certain. Germline V gene sequence: CDR1 SGHRS, CDR2 YFSETQ. CDR3 length equals 13 residues. Trimming took 8 bases from V and 0 from J, leaving 6 bases between them.

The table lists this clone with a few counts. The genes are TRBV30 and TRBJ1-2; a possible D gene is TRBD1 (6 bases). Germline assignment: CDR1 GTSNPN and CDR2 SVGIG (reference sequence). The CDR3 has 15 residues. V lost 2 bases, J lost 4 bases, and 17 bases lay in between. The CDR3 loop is CAWSRSTGGGYGYTF. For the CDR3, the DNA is TGTGCCTGGAGTCGCTCCACGGGGGGCGGCTATGGCTACACCTTC.